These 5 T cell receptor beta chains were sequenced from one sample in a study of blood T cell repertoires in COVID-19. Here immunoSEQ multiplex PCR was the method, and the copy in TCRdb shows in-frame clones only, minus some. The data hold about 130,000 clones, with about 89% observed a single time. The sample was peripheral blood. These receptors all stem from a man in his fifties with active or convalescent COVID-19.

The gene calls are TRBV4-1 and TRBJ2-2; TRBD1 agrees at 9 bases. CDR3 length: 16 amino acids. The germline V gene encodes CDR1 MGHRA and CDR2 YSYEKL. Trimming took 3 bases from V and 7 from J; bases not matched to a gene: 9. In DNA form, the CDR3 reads TGCGCCAGCAGCCAGCCGGGACAGGGAAAAGGCGGGGAGCTGTTTTTT. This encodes CASSQPGQGKGGELFF.

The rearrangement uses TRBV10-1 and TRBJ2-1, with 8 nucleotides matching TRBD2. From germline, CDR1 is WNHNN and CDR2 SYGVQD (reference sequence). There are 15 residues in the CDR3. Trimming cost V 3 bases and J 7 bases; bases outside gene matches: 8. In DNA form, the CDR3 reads TGCGCCAGCAGTGATGCGGGGGGAGTAGGAAATGAGCAGTTCTTC. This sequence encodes CASSDAGGVGNEQFF.

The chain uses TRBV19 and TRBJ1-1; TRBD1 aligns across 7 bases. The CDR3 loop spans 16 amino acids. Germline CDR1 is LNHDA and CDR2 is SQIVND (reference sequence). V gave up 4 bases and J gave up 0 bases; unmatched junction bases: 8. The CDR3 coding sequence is TGTGCCAGTAGTAGCGAAGGGACAGCTATGAACACTGAAGCTTTCTTT. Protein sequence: CASSSEGTAMNTEAFF.

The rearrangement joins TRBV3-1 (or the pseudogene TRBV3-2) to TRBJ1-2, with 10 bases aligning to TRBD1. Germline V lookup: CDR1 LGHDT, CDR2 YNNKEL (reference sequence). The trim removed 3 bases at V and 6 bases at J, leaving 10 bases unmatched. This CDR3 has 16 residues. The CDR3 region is CASSHTTGGAINGYTF. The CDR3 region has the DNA TGTGCCAGCAGCCACACGACAGGGGGCGCAATAAATGGCTACACCTTC.

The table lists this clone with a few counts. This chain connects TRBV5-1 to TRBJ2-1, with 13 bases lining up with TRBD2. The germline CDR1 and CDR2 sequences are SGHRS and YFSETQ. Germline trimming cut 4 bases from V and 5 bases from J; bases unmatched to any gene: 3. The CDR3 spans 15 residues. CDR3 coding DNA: TGCGCCAGCAGCCTAACTAGCGGGAGGGACAATGAGCAGTTCTTC. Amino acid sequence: CASSLTSGRDNEQFF.